This T cell receptor (beta chain) was obtained from a study of T cells in Graves' hyperthyroidism and ophthalmopathy. Amplification yielded TCR beta CDR3 regions, with RNA transcripts as the source. TCR CDR3 underwent first-round RT-PCR with the HTBI primer set. TCRdb used MiXCR to reprocess the multiplex PCR reads, holding one entry per CDR3 protein. The sample lists roughly 500,000 distinct CDR3 sequences, about 16% occurring once. V lost 2 bases and J lost 0, with 5 bases in between. The CDR3 runs 13 residues. The germline V gene encodes CDR1 SEHNR and CDR2 FQNEAQ (reference sequence). About this clonotype: The antigen remains undetermined.

Study results and caveats: Prediction of ophthalmopathy progression came a median around 7.1 months pre-onset.

The source of this sequence is a woman aged 30 to 39 with Graves' ophthalmopathy. Material: blood. V gene TRBV7-9 combines with J gene TRBJ2-7; the D is unclear. The CDR3 DNA follows: TGTGCCAGCAGCTTAACTACCTCCTACGAGCAGTACTTC. This gives the protein CASSLTTSYEQYF.